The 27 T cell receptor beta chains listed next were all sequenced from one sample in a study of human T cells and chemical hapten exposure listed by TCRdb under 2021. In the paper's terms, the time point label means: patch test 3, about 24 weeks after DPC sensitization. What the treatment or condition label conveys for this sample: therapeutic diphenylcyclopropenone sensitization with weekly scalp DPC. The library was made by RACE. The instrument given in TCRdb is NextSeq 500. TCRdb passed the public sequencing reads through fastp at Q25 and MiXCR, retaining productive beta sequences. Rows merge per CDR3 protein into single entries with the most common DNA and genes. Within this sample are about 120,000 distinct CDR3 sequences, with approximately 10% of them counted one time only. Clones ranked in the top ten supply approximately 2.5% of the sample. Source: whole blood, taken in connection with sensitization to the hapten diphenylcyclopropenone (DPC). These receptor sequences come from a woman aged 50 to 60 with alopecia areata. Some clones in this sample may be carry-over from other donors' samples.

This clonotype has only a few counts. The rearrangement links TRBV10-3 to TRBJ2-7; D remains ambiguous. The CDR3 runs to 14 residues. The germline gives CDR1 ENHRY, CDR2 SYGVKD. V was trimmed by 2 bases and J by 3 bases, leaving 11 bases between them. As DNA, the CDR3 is TGTGCCATCAGTGAGGGCGTCGGATACTACGAGCAGTACTTC. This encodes CAISEGVGYYEQYF.

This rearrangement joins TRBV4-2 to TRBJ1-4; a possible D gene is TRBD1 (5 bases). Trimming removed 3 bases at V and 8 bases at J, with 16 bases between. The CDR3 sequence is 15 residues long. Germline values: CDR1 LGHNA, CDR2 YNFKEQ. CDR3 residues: CASSHAGANPEKLFF. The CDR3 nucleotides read TGTGCCAGCAGCCATGCCGGGGCTAACCCGGAAAAACTGTTTTTT.

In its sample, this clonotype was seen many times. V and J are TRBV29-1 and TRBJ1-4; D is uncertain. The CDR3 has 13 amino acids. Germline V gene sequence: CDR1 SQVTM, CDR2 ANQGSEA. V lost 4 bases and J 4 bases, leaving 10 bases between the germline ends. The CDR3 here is CSVVLGLNEKLFF. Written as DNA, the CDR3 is TGCAGCGTTGTCCTAGGGCTTAATGAAAAACTGTTTTTT.

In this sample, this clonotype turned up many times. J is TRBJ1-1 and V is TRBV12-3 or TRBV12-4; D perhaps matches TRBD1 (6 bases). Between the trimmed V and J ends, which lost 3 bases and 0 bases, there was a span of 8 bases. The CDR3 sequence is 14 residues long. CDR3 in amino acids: CASSFRGMNTEAFF. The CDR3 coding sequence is TGTGCCAGCAGTTTTAGGGGGATGAACACTGAAGCTTTCTTT.

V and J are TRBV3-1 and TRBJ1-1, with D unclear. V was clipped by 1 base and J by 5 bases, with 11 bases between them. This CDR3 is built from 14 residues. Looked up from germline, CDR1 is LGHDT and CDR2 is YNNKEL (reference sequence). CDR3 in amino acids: CASSQGGSGTEAFF. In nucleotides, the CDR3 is TGTGCCAGCAGCCAAGGAGGATCGGGTACTGAAGCTTTCTTT. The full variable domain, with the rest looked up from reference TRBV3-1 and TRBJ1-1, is DTAVSQTPKYLVTQMGNDKSIKCEQNLGHDTMYWYKQDSKKFLKIMFSYNNKELIINETVPNRFSPKSPDKAHLNLHINSLELGDSAVYFCASSQGGSGTEAFFGQGTRLTVV.

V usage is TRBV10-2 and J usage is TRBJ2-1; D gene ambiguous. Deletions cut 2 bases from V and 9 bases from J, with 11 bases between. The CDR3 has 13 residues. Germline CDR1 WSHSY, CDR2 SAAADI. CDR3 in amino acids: CASSERALGEQFF. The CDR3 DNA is TGCGCCAGCAGTGAGCGGGCTCTAGGTGAGCAGTTCTTC.

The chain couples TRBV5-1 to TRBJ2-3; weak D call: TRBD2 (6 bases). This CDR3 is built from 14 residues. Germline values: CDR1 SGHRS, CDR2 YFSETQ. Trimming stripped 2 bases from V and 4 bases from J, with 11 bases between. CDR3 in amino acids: CASSLATRSDTQYF. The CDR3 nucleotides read TGCGCCAGCAGCTTAGCGACTAGGTCAGATACGCAGTATTTT.

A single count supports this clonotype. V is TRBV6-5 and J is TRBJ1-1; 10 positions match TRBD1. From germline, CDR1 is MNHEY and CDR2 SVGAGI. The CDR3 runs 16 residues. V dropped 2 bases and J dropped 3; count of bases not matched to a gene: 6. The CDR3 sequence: CASSYGGTGDYTEAFF. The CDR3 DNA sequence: TGTGCCAGCAGTTACGGGGGGACAGGGGATTACACTGAAGCTTTCTTT.

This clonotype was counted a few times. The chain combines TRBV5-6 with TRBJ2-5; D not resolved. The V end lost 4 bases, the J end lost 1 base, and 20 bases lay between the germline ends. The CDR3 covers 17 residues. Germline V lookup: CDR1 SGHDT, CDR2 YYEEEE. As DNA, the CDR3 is TGTGCCAGCAGCCCCCCCCTGAGTACCTCCACCCAAGAGACCCAGTACTTC. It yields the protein CASSPPLSTSTQETQYF.

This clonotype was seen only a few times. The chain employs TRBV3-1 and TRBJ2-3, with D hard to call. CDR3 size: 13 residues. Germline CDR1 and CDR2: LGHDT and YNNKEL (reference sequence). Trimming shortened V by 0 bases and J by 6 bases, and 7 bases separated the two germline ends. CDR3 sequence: CASSQDIVDTQYF. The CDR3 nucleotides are TGTGCCAGCAGCCAAGATATTGTGGATACGCAGTATTTT.

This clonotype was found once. Here the CDR3 reads CASRAGAYNEQFF. The CDR3 DNA reads as TGTGCCAGTCGAGCGGGGGCGTACAATGAGCAGTTCTTC. The rearrangement uses TRBV2 and TRBJ2-1, with 8 bases lining up with TRBD2. With V trimmed by 9 bases and J by 4 bases, 5 bases remained unmatched. Germline V gene data show CDR1 as SNHLY and CDR2 as FYNNEI. This CDR3 comprises 13 residues.

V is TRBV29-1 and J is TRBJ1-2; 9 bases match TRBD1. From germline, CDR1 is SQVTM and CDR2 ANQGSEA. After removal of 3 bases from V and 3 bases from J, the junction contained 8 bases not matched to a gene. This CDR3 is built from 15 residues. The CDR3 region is CSVEEHRGLDYGYTF. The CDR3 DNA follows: TGCAGCGTTGAGGAGCACAGGGGGCTCGACTATGGCTACACCTTC. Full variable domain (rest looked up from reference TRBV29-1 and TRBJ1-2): SAVISQKPSRDICQRGTSLTIQCQVDSQVTMMFWYRQQPGQSLTLIATANQGSEATYESGFVIDKFPISRPNLTFSTLTVSNMSPEDSSIYLCSVEEHRGLDYGYTFGSGTRLTVV.

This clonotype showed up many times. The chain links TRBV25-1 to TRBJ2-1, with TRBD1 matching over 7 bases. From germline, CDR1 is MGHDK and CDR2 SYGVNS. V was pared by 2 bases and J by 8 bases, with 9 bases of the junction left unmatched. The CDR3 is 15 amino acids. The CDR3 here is CASSEPGQKAYEQFF. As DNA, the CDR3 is TGTGCCAGCAGTGAACCGGGACAGAAGGCCTATGAGCAGTTCTTC.

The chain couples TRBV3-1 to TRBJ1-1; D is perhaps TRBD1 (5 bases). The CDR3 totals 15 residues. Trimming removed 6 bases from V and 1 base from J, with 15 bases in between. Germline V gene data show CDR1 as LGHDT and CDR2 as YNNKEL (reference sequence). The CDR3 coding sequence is TGTGCCAGCAGTCCCCCCGGGGGTCAGAACACTGAAGCTTTCTTT. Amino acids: CASSPPGGQNTEAFF. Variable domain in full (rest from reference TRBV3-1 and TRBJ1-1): DTAVSQTPKYLVTQMGNDKSIKCEQNLGHDTMYWYKQDSKKFLKIMFSYNNKELIINETVPNRFSPKSPDKAHLNLHINSLELGDSAVYFCASSPPGGQNTEAFFGQGTRLTVV.

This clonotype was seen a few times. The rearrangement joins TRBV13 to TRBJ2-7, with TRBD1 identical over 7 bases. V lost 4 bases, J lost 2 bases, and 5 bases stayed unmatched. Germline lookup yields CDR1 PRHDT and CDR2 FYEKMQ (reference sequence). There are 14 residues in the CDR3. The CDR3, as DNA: TGTGCCAGCAGCTACGGGACAGATACCTACGAGCAGTACTTC. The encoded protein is CASSYGTDTYEQYF.

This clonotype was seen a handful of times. The CDR3 DNA follows: TGTGCCAGCAGCTTGGATTCAGGAGGCACAGATACGCAGTATTTT. Residues: CASSLDSGGTDTQYF. This chain connects TRBV5-4 to TRBJ2-3; D remains ambiguous. Germline CDR1 SGHNT, CDR2 YYREEE (reference sequence). V gave up 0 bases and J gave up 1 base, with 9 bases separating them. CDR3 length: 15 amino acids.

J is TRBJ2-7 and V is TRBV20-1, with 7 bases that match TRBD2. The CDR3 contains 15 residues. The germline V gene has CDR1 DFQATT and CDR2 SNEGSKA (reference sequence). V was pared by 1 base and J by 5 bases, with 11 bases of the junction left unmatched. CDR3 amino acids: CSARGTGGARHEQYF. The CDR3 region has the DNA TGCAGTGCTAGAGGAACGGGAGGAGCTAGGCACGAGCAGTACTTC.

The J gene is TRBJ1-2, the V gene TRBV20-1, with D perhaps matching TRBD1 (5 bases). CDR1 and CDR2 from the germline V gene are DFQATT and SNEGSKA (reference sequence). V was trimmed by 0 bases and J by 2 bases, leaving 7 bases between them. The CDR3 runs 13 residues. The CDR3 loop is CSARDGGNYGYTF. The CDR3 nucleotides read TGCAGTGCTAGAGATGGGGGGAACTATGGCTACACCTTC.

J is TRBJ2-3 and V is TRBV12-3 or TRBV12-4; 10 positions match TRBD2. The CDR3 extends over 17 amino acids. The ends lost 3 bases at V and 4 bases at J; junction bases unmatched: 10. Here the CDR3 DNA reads TGTGCCAGCAGTTTGGCCCGACTAGCGGGTTGGGCAGATACGCAGTATTTT. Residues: CASSLARLAGWADTQYF.

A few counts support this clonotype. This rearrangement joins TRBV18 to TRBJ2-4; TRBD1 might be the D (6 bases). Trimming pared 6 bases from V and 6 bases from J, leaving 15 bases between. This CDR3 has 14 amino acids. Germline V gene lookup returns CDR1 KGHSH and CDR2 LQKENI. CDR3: CASSGDRSINIQYF. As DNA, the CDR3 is TGTGCCAGCTCGGGAGACAGGTCGATAAACATTCAGTACTTC.

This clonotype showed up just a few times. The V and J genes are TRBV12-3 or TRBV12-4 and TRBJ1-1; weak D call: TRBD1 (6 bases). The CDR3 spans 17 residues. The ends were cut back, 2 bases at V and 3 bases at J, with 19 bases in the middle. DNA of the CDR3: TGTGCCAGCAGTTTACGCGACAGGCACGCATCCGACACTGAAGCTTTCTTT. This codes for CASSLRDRHASDTEAFF.

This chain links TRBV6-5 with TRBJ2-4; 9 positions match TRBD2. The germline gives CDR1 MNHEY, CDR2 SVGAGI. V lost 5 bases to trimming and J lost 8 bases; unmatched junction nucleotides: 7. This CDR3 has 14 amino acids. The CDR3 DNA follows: TGTGCCAGCAGTCGCGGGGGGGCCGCAGACATTCAGTACTTC. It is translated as CASSRGGAADIQYF.

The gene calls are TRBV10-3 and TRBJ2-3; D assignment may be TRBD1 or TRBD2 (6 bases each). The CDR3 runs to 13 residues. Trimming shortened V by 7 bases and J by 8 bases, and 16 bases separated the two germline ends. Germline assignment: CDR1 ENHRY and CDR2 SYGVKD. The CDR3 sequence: CAIKGVVEGTQYF. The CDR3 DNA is TGTGCCATCAAGGGGGTCGTGGAGGGTACGCAGTATTTT.

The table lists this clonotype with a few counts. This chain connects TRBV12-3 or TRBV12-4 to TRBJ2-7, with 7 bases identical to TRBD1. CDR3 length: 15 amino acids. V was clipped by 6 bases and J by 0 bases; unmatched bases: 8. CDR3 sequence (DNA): TGTGCCAGCAGACTCACACAGGGGTTCTCCTACGAGCAGTACTTC. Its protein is CASRLTQGFSYEQYF.

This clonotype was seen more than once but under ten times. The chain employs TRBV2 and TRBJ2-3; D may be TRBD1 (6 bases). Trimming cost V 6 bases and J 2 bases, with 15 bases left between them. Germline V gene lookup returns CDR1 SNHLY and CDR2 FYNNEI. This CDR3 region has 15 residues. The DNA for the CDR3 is TGTGCCAGCAGAAGCAACAGGGAGTACACAGATACGCAGTATTTT. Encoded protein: CASRSNREYTDTQYF.

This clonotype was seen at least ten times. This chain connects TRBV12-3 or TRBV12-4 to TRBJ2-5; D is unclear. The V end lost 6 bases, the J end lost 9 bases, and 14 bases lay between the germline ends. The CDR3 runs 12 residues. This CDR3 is CASSSDLAAQYF. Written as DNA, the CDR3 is TGTGCCAGCAGCTCCGACCTGGCTGCCCAGTACTTC.

The CDR3 loop is CSAKRQGWGETQYF. The DNA for the CDR3 is TGCAGTGCCAAACGACAGGGTTGGGGAGAGACCCAGTACTTC. This chain joins TRBV20-1 and TRBJ2-5, with 7 nucleotides matching TRBD1. Germline assignment: CDR1 DFQATT and CDR2 SNEGSKA (reference sequence). The CDR3 covers 14 residues. Trimming cost V 6 bases and J 4 bases; bases outside gene matches: 11.